This record covers a single TCR beta chain. Its antigen is not known. One end of the junction is discordant with germline, which a read error may explain. This record belongs to a study of esophageal squamous cell carcinoma under preoperative chemotherapy. On the study more broadly: Both tumor-infiltrating lymphocytes and peripheral blood T cells were profiled.

Time point reported: after preoperative PTX-NDP chemotherapy. Study conclusions and caveats: Post-treatment tumor-infiltrating lymphocytes appeared partly derived from peripheral T cells migrating into the tumor. Paclitaxel-nedaplatin therapy caused immediate, substantial clonotype frequency changes.

TCRdb ran MiXCR on the PCR reads and lists one entry per CDR3 protein. The table lists 34,000 or so distinct CDR3 sequences, 52% of them singletons. The sequence derives from a human donor with esophageal squamous cell carcinoma. The donor label of this sample is uncertain. The material was obtained from a patient given preoperative chemotherapy.

The CDR3: CASSLDRGSTDTQYF. The CDR3 DNA sequence: TGTGCCAGCAGCCTAGACAGGGGAAGCACAGATACGCAGTATTTT. This sequence joins TRBV11-2 and TRBJ2-3; 8 nucleotides agree with TRBD1. Germline CDR1 is SGHAT and CDR2 is FQNNGV. CDR3 length: 15 amino acids.